Listed below are T cell receptor beta chains from one sample, sequenced in a study of blood T cell repertoires in COVID-19. Generated by immunoSEQ multiplex PCR, the TCRdb table keeps only in-frame clones and is missing some. The sample holds approximately 60,000 clones, 75% to 85% seen once. The sequenced material came from peripheral blood. These receptor sequences come from a man at least 80 years old with acute or convalescent COVID-19. The CDR3 runs from the conserved cysteine through the conserved F or W. The order of the fields is D gene, J gene, clone size, V gene, CDR3 protein, CDR3 DNA. The D gene is left open where the match is weak. The size field is filled for only some rows; it gives once, few, many or a size class.

>NA|TRBJ2-1|NA|TRBV7-9
CASSLVLGAEQFF
TGTGCCAGCAGCTTAGTGTTGGGGGCTGAGCAGTTCTTC
>NA|TRBJ2-7|NA|TRBV11-3
CASSLDPTASSYEQYF
TGTGCCAGCAGCTTAGATCCGACAGCCAGCTCCTACGAGCAGTACTTC
>NA|TRBJ2-7|once|TRBV12-3/TRBV12-4
CASSPDSYEQYF
TGTGCCAGCAGCCCGGACAGCTACGAGCAGTACTTC
>TRBD2|TRBJ2-3|NA|TRBV3-1/TRBV3-2
CASSQEGGLAGTTDTQYF
TGTGCCAGCAGCCAAGAGGGAGGACTAGCGGGGACCACAGATACGCAGTATTTT
>NA|TRBJ1-1|NA|TRBV3-1/TRBV3-2
CASSSGPSRAEAFF
TGTGCCAGCAGCTCGGGCCCCTCCAGGGCTGAAGCTTTCTTT
>NA|TRBJ1-5|NA|TRBV19
CASSINTGNQPQHF
TGTGCCAGTAGTATTAATACAGGCAATCAGCCCCAGCATTTT
>NA|TRBJ1-6|NA|TRBV5-1
CASSPGTTLGNSPLHF
TGCGCCAGCAGCCCCGGGACTACATTAGGGAATTCACCCCTCCACTTT
>NA|TRBJ2-6|NA|TRBV6-5
CASSYVLSGANVLTF
TGTGCCAGCAGTTACGTTCTCTCTGGGGCCAACGTCCTGACTTTC
>TRBD2|TRBJ2-3|NA|TRBV9
CASSPGSGESGTQYF
TGTGCCAGCAGCCCAGGTAGCGGGGAGTCAGGAACGCAGTATTTT
>NA|TRBJ2-7|NA|TRBV7-6
CASSKQGGPDYEQYF
TGTGCCAGCAGCAAACAGGGGGGGCCCGACTACGAGCAGTACTTC
>NA|TRBJ1-2|NA|TRBV5-6
CASSLVTGRISYTF
TGTGCCAGCAGCTTGGTAACAGGGAGAATAAGCTACACCTTC
>NA|TRBJ1-4|NA|TRBV6-6
CASSYSQNEKLFF
TGTGCCAGCAGTTACTCTCAGAATGAAAAACTGTTTTTT
>TRBD1|TRBJ1-2|NA|TRBV5-4
CASSARTGNYGYTF
TGTGCCAGCAGCGCCCGGACAGGGAACTATGGCTACACCTTC
>TRBD1|TRBJ1-1|NA|TRBV19
CASSMGQGGTEAFF
TGTGCCAGTAGTATGGGACAGGGGGGCACTGAAGCTTTCTTT
>TRBD1|TRBJ1-2|NA|TRBV6-6
CASSWPRDRRNYGYTF
TGTGCCAGCAGTTGGCCTCGGGACAGGCGTAACTATGGCTACACCTTC
>NA|TRBJ2-5|NA|TRBV4-1
CASSQTPPRGGLETQYF
TGCGCCAGCAGCCAAACCCCACCAAGGGGGGGCTTAGAGACCCAGTACTTC
>NA|TRBJ1-2|NA|TRBV19
CAPNCGSYGYTF
TGTGCCCCAAATTGCGGCAGCTATGGCTACACCTTC
>TRBD2|TRBJ2-1|NA|TRBV20-1
CSASSRAGVVHNEQFF
TGCAGTGCTAGTAGCCGAGCGGGGGTCGTCCACAATGAGCAGTTCTTC
>NA|TRBJ2-7|NA|TRBV2
CASVAVRAGEQYF
TGTGCCAGCGTGGCAGTTCGCGCGGGCGAGCAGTACTTC
>NA|TRBJ1-2|NA|TRBV6-5
CASSYSPGWKNGYTF
TGTGCCAGCAGTTACTCTCCAGGGTGGAAGAATGGCTACACCTTC
>NA|TRBJ2-3|NA|TRBV6-5
CASSLGGGTDTQYF
TGTGCCAGCAGTTTAGGAGGGGGCACAGATACGCAGTATTTT
>NA|TRBJ1-2|NA|TRBV6-2/TRBV6-3
CASSSFRDSSYGYTF
TGTGCCAGCAGTTCATTCCGGGACTCGAGCTATGGCTACACCTTC
>NA|TRBJ1-5|few|TRBV5-4
CASSLDGGNQPQHF
TGTGCCAGCAGCTTGGACGGCGGTAATCAGCCCCAGCATTTT
>NA|TRBJ1-2|NA|TRBV19
CASSIGNGVYGYTF
TGTGCCAGTAGTATCGGAAACGGGGTCTATGGCTACACCTTC
>NA|TRBJ1-1|NA|TRBV11-3
CASSLRSGLLLTAFF
TGTGCCAGCAGCCTCCGGTCAGGGCTCCTTCTGACAGCTTTCTTT
>NA|TRBJ2-7|NA|TRBV11-3
CASSLDGVLAREQYF
TGTGCCAGCAGCTTAGACGGCGTACTAGCTAGGGAGCAGTACTTC
>NA|TRBJ2-7|NA|TRBV2
CASALAGGSEQYF
TGTGCCAGCGCCCTAGCAGGGGGGAGTGAGCAGTACTTC
>TRBD1|TRBJ1-2|NA|TRBV29-1
CSVEQGGGYTF
TGCAGCGTTGAACAGGGGGGTGGCTACACCTTC
>NA|TRBJ1-2|few|TRBV30
CAWRGAGTRDYTF
TGTGCCTGGAGAGGGGCCGGGACAAGAGATTACACCTTC